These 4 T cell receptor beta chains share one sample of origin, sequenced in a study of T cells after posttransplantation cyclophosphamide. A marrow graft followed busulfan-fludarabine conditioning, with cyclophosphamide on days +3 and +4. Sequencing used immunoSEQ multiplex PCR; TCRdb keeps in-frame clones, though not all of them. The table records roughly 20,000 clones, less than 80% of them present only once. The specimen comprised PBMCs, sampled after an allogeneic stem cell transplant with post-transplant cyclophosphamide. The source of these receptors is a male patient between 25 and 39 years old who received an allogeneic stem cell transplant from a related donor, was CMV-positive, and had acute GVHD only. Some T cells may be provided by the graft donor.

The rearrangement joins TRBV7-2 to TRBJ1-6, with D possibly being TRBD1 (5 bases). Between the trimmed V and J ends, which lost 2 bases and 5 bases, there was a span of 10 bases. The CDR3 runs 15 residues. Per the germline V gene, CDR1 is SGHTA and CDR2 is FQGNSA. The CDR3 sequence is CASSLQRQNNSPLHF. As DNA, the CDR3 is TGTGCCAGCAGCTTACAAAGACAGAATAATTCACCCCTCCACTTT.

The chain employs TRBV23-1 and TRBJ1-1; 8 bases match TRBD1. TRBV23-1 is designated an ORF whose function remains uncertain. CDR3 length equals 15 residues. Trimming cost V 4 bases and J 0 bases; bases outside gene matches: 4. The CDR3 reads CASSPRDRMNTEAFF. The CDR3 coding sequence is TGCGCCAGCAGTCCCCGGGACAGGATGAACACTGAAGCTTTCTTT.

The chain's CDR3 is CASSSNAGTEAFF. The CDR3 coding sequence is TGTGCCAGCAGCTCAAACGCGGGCACTGAAGCTTTCTTT. This chain connects TRBV7-7 to TRBJ1-1; D unclear. Germline values: CDR1 SSHAT, CDR2 FNYEAQ (reference sequence). V lost 4 bases and J 4 bases, leaving 10 bases between the germline ends. The CDR3 runs 13 residues.

The chain's CDR3 is CASAAGGNIQYF. For the CDR3, the DNA is TGTGCCAGCGCAGCGGGGGGAAACATTCAGTACTTC. This rearrangement joins TRBV11-3 to TRBJ2-4, with 9 nucleotides matching TRBD2. The V and J ends lost 8 bases and 6 bases, in that order; junction bases with no gene match: 2. CDR1 and CDR2 (germline): SGHNT, YENEEA. This CDR3 comprises 12 residues.